The source of this T cell receptor (beta chain) is a study of blood T cell repertoires in COVID-19. The wider study: Sample material is recorded as cDNA or gDNA derived from T cells, B-cell-depleted T cells, or PBMCs.

Sequencing was performed with immunoSEQ multiplex PCR; in TCRdb, only in-frame clones are kept and a portion is missing. The table lists fewer than 300,000 clones, around 90% of them singletons. The J segment lost 4 bases and the V segment lost 11 bases, leaving 5 bases of the junction unmatched. Germline loops: CDR1 SEHNR, CDR2 FQNEAQ (reference sequence). The CDR3 is 12 amino acids. The sequenced sample consisted of PBMCs or T cells enriched from blood (not recorded which). This clonotype was obtained from a woman aged 30 to 39 who had recovered from COVID-19. The chain links TRBV7-9 to TRBJ1-5; TRBD1 aligns across 7 bases. CDR3 nucleotide sequence: TGTGCCTCGGGACAGATTAATCAGCCCCAGCATTTT. Protein product: CASGQINQPQHF.